Listed below are T cell receptor beta chains from one sample, sequenced in a study of T cell repertoires in cytomegalovirus infection. MiXCR was run by TCRdb on the reads, yielding one entry per CDR3 protein. Of some 920,000 distinct CDR3 sequences in the sample, approximately 31% were seen once. These receptors lack a known antigen. Sequenced here: cultured CD8+ T cells from PBMCs, sampled from culture after CMV antigen stimulation. The receptors shown here come from a human donor in good health (CMV status not recorded). Some clones in this sample may be carry-over from other donors' samples. The CDR3 runs from the conserved cysteine through the conserved F or W. Each record gives: J gene, clone size, V gene, D gene, CDR3 DNA, CDR3 protein. A D gene is named only where the DNA matches it firmly. Part of the rows lack a size; the others show once, few, many or a class for expanded clones.

J: TRBJ2-1
size: -
V: TRBV20-1
D: TRBD2
DNA: TGCAGTGCTAGAGATCGGCTCTTAGCGGGCTCCTACAATGAGCAGTTCTTC
CDR3: CSARDRLLAGSYNEQFF

J: TRBJ2-3
size: -
V: TRBV27
D: -
DNA: TGTGCCAGCAGTCGACTCCGGGGGTACACAGATACGCAGTATTTT
CDR3: CASSRLRGYTDTQYF

J: TRBJ1-5
size: few
V: TRBV6-2/TRBV6-3
D: -
DNA: TGTGCCGCCCGACGGACCGATAGCAATCAGCCCCAGCATTTT
CDR3: CAARRTDSNQPQHF

J: TRBJ1-2
size: -
V: TRBV27
D: -
DNA: TGTGCCAGCAGTTTCGGGGCAGGGATGCATGGCTACACCTTC
CDR3: CASSFGAGMHGYTF

J: TRBJ1-1
size: few
V: TRBV19
D: TRBD1
DNA: TGTGCCAGTAGTGCCGGGACAGTCTATGAAGCTTTCTTT
CDR3: CASSAGTVYEAFF

J: TRBJ2-1
size: -
V: TRBV12-3/TRBV12-4
D: -
DNA: TGTGCCAGCAGTTCGGGGGACTCCTACAATGAGCAGTTCTTC
CDR3: CASSSGDSYNEQFF

J: TRBJ2-5
size: -
V: TRBV12-5
D: TRBD2
DNA: TGTGCTAGTGGTTTGGATACCAGACTAGCAGATGGAGAGACCCAGTACTTC
CDR3: CASGLDTRLADGETQYF

J: TRBJ2-5
size: -
V: TRBV9
D: TRBD1
DNA: TGTGCCAGCAGCCCTGGGACAGACCTCCAAGAGACCCAGTACTTC
CDR3: CASSPGTDLQETQYF

J: TRBJ2-5
size: -
V: TRBV10-3
D: TRBD2
DNA: TGTGCCATCGGACCGGGGGGTAGTGTCCAGTACTTC
CDR3: CAIGPGGSVQYF

J: TRBJ1-3
size: few
V: TRBV4-3
D: -
DNA: TGCGCCAGCAGCCTCGTCGGGGTTAACACCATATATTTT
CDR3: CASSLVGVNTIYF

J: TRBJ2-5
size: few
V: TRBV7-9
D: TRBD1
DNA: TGTGCCAGCAGCTTCGGACAGGTCCGGGAGACCCAGTACTTC
CDR3: CASSFGQVRETQYF

J: TRBJ2-7
size: few
V: TRBV5-6
D: -
DNA: TGTGCCAGCAGCTTGGGGACCCTCGAGCAGTACTTC
CDR3: CASSLGTLEQYF

J: TRBJ2-7
size: -
V: TRBV9
D: -
DNA: TGTGCCAGCAGCCGACAGGCCTACGAGCAGTACTTC
CDR3: CASSRQAYEQYF

J: TRBJ1-1
size: -
V: TRBV2
D: -
DNA: TGTGCCAGTCCTCCGGGGAAGAACACTGAAGCTTTCTTT
CDR3: CASPPGKNTEAFF

J: TRBJ1-1
size: many
V: TRBV28
D: -
DNA: TGTGCCAGCAGTTTTCTTCGGGGGGGAACTGAAGCTTTCTTT
CDR3: CASSFLRGGTEAFF

J: TRBJ1-1
size: -
V: TRBV5-1
D: -
DNA: TGCGCCAGCCACAGGGTCGAGGACACTGAAGCTTTCTTT
CDR3: CASHRVEDTEAFF

J: TRBJ1-1
size: -
V: TRBV27
D: -
DNA: TGTGCCAGCAGTTATTGCGGCACTGAAGCTTTCTTT
CDR3: CASSYCGTEAFF

J: TRBJ2-5
size: -
V: TRBV27
D: -
DNA: TGTGCCAGCAGTTTATTGGGGAGGGAGACCCAGTACTTC
CDR3: CASSLLGRETQYF

J: TRBJ2-1
size: few
V: TRBV4-3
D: -
DNA: TGCGCCAGCAGCCCCTGGGGAGGAGGTGAGCAGTTCTTC
CDR3: CASSPWGGGEQFF

J: TRBJ1-2
size: few
V: TRBV19
D: TRBD1
DNA: TGTGCCAGTAGTTGGGGACAGGCGGTCTATGGCTACACCTTC
CDR3: CASSWGQAVYGYTF

J: TRBJ1-2
size: -
V: TRBV2
D: -
DNA: TGTGCCAGCAGTGAATTCAGAAAAGACTATGGCTACACCTTC
CDR3: CASSEFRKDYGYTF

J: TRBJ2-7
size: few
V: TRBV6-1
D: TRBD2
DNA: TGTGCCAGCAGTCGTACGGGACTAGCGGCCTACGAGCAGTACTTC
CDR3: CASSRTGLAAYEQYF

J: TRBJ2-1
size: -
V: TRBV19
D: -
DNA: TGTGTCAGTAGTGAGGGTGGGGGTGAGAATGAGCAGTTCTTC
CDR3: CVSSEGGGENEQFF

J: TRBJ1-6
size: few
V: TRBV7-6
D: -
DNA: TGTGCCAGCAGCATCAAACCCCCGGGCTCCGATGAACTATATAATTCACCCCTCCACTTT
CDR3: CASSIKPPGSDELYNSPLHF

J: TRBJ2-2
size: few
V: TRBV11-2
D: -
DNA: TGTGCCAGCAGCTTACCGTCGTTCGCGAACACCGGGGAGCTGTTTTTT
CDR3: CASSLPSFANTGELFF

J: TRBJ2-2
size: few
V: TRBV18
D: -
DNA: TGTGCCAGCTCACCACCCCGGACAGTTCCAAACACCGGGGAGCTGTTTTTT
CDR3: CASSPPRTVPNTGELFF

J: TRBJ2-1
size: many
V: TRBV27
D: TRBD2
DNA: TGTGCCAGCAGTTCTAGCGGGGGGGACAATGAGCAGTTCTTC
CDR3: CASSSSGGDNEQFF

J: TRBJ2-2
size: many
V: TRBV7-2
D: -
DNA: TGTGCCAGCAGCGTCAGGACGGGGAACACCGGGGAGCTGTTTTTT
CDR3: CASSVRTGNTGELFF

J: TRBJ1-4
size: -
V: TRBV6-6
D: -
DNA: TGTGCCAGCGAGGCCCAGGGGAATACAGTAGCTAATGAAAAACTGTTTTTT
CDR3: CASEAQGNTVANEKLFF

J: TRBJ1-1
size: -
V: TRBV9
D: -
DNA: TGTGCCAGCAGCGCGAACCCCCTCAGGGCGGGTATGAACACTGAAGCTTTCTTT
CDR3: CASSANPLRAGMNTEAFF

J: TRBJ2-3
size: few
V: TRBV11-2
D: -
DNA: TGTGCCAGCAGCCAGGGGGGAAGGGGGCCGACAGATACGCAGTATTTT
CDR3: CASSQGGRGPTDTQYF

J: TRBJ1-2
size: -
V: TRBV27
D: TRBD1
DNA: TGTGCCAGCAGTGCCTTCGGGACAGCCTATGGCTACACCTTC
CDR3: CASSAFGTAYGYTF

J: TRBJ2-2
size: -
V: TRBV10-3
D: -
DNA: TGTGCCATCAGGGACAACGACACCGGGGAGCTGTTTTTT
CDR3: CAIRDNDTGELFF

J: TRBJ1-3
size: -
V: TRBV12-5
D: TRBD1
DNA: TGTGCTAGTGGCCTGACAGGGTTTGGGAACACCATATATTTT
CDR3: CASGLTGFGNTIYF

J: TRBJ2-1
size: few
V: TRBV12-3/TRBV12-4
D: -
DNA: TGTGCCAGCATTCGGGGGGCCCAATCCTACAATGAGCAGTTCTTC
CDR3: CASIRGAQSYNEQFF

J: TRBJ1-4
size: few
V: TRBV25-1
D: -
DNA: TGTGCCAGCAGTGAACGGGGAACTAATGAAAAACTGTTTTTT
CDR3: CASSERGTNEKLFF

J: TRBJ2-1
size: few
V: TRBV27
D: -
DNA: TGTGCCGCGGGGTACGGCTCCTACAATGAGCAGTTCTTC
CDR3: CAAGYGSYNEQFF

J: TRBJ1-5
size: few
V: TRBV28
D: -
DNA: TGTGCCAGCAGTGAGCTGGGGCGGAACAATCAGCCCCAGCATTTT
CDR3: CASSELGRNNQPQHF